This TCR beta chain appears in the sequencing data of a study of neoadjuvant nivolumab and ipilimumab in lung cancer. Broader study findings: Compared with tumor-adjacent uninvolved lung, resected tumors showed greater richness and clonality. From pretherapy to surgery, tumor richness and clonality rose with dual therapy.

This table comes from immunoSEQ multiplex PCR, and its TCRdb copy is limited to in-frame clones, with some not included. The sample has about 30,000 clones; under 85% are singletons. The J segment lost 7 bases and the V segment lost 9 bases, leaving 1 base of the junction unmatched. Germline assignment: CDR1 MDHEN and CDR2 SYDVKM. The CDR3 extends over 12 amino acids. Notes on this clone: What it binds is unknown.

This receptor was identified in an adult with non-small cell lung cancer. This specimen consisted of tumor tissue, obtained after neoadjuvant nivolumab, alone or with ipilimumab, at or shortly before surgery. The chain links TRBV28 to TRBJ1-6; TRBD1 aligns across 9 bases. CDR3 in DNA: TGTGCCAGTGGACAGGGGAATTCACCCCTCCACTTT. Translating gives CASGQGNSPLHF.